Presented here are 23 T cell receptor beta chains from one specimen sequenced in a study of cytomegalovirus exposure and HLA in healthy donors. The PCR was carried out with 60 Vbeta primers and 13 Jbeta primers. Repertoires were generated with immunoSEQ multiplex PCR, while TCRdb's copy carries only in-frame clones and drops some. Among around 150,000 clones listed, approximately 82% were seen once. Sequenced input: PBMCs. The receptors come from a male donor in good health and CMV-seronegative.

This clone was seen just once. The J gene is TRBJ1-1, the V gene TRBV5-6; D call uncertain. V lost 1 base, J lost 8 bases, and 9 bases lay in between. The CDR3 length is 12 residues. The germline V gene encodes CDR1 SGHDT and CDR2 YYEEEE. CDR3 loop: CASSLPGAEAFF. DNA for the CDR3: TGTGCCAGCAGCTTGCCTGGAGCCGAAGCTTTCTTT.

This chain uses TRBV6-1 with TRBJ2-5; TRBD2 agrees at 10 bases. V dropped 7 bases and J dropped 4; count of bases not matched to a gene: 6. The V gene's germline CDR1 is MNHNS and CDR2 SASEGT. This CDR3 has 14 residues. This CDR3 is CASTQRGGRETQYF. CDR3 bases: TGTGCCAGCACCCAGCGGGGGGGCAGAGAGACCCAGTACTTC.

A single count supports this clone. This chain links TRBV2 with TRBJ2-7; no clear D. Per germline, CDR1 SNHLY and CDR2 FYNNEI. With 3 bases removed from V and 2 bases from J, the gap between germline ends came to 11 bases. The CDR3 is 14 amino acids. CDR3 in amino acids: CASSEQAVPYEQYF. The CDR3 nucleotides read TGTGCCAGCAGTGAGCAGGCCGTGCCCTACGAGCAGTACTTC. The full variable domain, completed using reference TRBV2 and TRBJ2-7, is EPEVTQTPSHQVTQMGQEVILRCVPISNHLYFYWYRQILGQKVEFLVSFYNNEISEKSEIFDDQFSVERPDGSNFTLKIRSTKLEDSAMYFCASSEQAVPYEQYFGPGTRLTVT.

This rearrangement joins TRBV7-3 to TRBJ2-3, with TRBD1 matching 11 bases. V lost 6 bases to trimming and J lost 0 bases; unmatched junction nucleotides: 11. In germline, CDR1 is SGHTA, CDR2 FQGTGA. This CDR3 is 18 amino acids long. The CDR3 reads CASSFEGGDRGSTDTQYF. For the CDR3, the DNA is TGTGCCAGCAGTTTCGAAGGCGGGGACAGGGGGAGCACAGATACGCAGTATTTT.

This clone was counted between two and nine times. The genes are TRBV7-6 and TRBJ2-3; D perhaps matches TRBD1 (6 bases). Trimming took off 8 bases at V and 5 bases at J, with 14 bases between the two ends. The CDR3 totals 13 residues. Per germline, CDR1 SGHVS and CDR2 FNYEAQ. The chain's CDR3 is CASGQSRGDTQYF. CDR3 DNA sequence: TGTGCCAGCGGCCAGTCCAGGGGAGATACGCAGTATTTT.

The V and J genes are TRBV7-8 and TRBJ2-7; 8 positions match TRBD1. In germline, CDR1 is SGHVS, CDR2 FQNEAQ. J was trimmed by 5 bases and V by 4 bases; bases with no gene match: 4. The CDR3 runs to 13 residues. This CDR3 reads CASSWTGNDEQYF. The CDR3, as DNA: TGTGCCAGCAGCTGGACAGGGAACGACGAGCAGTACTTC.

The chain links TRBV19 to TRBJ2-3; the match to TRBD1 covers 8 bases. The CDR3 covers 16 residues. Germline CDR1 LNHDA, CDR2 SQIVND (reference sequence). With 3 bases clipped from V and 3 bases from J, the junction kept 8 bases outside the gene matches. CDR3 amino acids: CASSIFPGQVTDTQYF. The CDR3 DNA follows: TGTGCCAGTAGTATTTTTCCGGGACAGGTAACAGATACGCAGTATTTT.

The chain combines TRBV5-1 with TRBJ2-3; 12 bases fit TRBD2. V shed 3 bases, J shed 1 base, and the junction held 3 bases outside the gene matches. The CDR3 loop spans 16 amino acids. Germline lookup yields CDR1 SGHRS and CDR2 YFSETQ. Here the CDR3 reads CASSSRLAGGTDTQYF. CDR3 nucleotides: TGCGCCAGCAGCTCTAGACTAGCGGGGGGCACAGATACGCAGTATTTT.

DNA of the CDR3: TGTGCTAGTGGCAGGGGAAGCGGTTACGAGCAGTACTTC. It encodes CASGRGSGYEQYF. This chain connects TRBV12-5 to TRBJ2-7, with D perhaps matching TRBD1 (6 bases). The CDR3 runs 13 residues. Trimming removed 6 bases from V and 4 bases from J, with 13 bases in between. Germline V lookup: CDR1 LGHNT, CDR2 FRNRAP.

CDR3 bases: TGTGCCAGCAGCTCCCGGAGAGCGGGAGGGCTGAATGAGCAGTTCTTC. As protein: CASSSRRAGGLNEQFF. This chain links TRBV5-4 with TRBJ2-1; 10 positions agree with TRBD2. The CDR3 covers 16 residues. The trim removed 3 bases at V and 7 bases at J, leaving 10 bases unmatched. Germline V gene data show CDR1 as SGHNT and CDR2 as YYREEE (reference sequence). Using reference TRBV5-4 and TRBJ2-1 for the parts outside the CDR3, the full variable domain is ETGVTQSPTHLIKTRGQQVTLRCSSQSGHNTVSWYQQALGQGPQFIFQYYREEENGRGNFPPRFSGLQFPNYSSELNVNALELDDSALYLCASSSRRAGGLNEQFFGPGTRLTVL.

This clone was recorded once. V gene TRBV19 combines with J gene TRBJ2-6, with 8 bases lining up with TRBD2. CDR1 and CDR2 from the germline V gene are LNHDA and SQIVND (reference sequence). V was pared by 1 base and J by 0 bases, with 14 bases of the junction left unmatched. This CDR3 region has 21 residues. The CDR3 sequence: CASSIGSSGSRLRSGANVLTF. The DNA of the CDR3 is TGTGCCAGTAGTATAGGATCTAGCGGGTCTCGCCTCCGCTCTGGGGCCAACGTCCTGACTTTC.

This chain uses TRBV2 with TRBJ2-2; 11 nucleotides align to TRBD2. The junction had 4 bases not matched to a gene; V was cut back by 6 bases and J by 7 bases. Per the germline V gene, CDR1 is SNHLY and CDR2 is FYNNEI. The CDR3 has 14 amino acids. As DNA, the CDR3 is TGTGCCAGCAGAACTAGCGGGAGTGGCGGGGAGCTGTTTTTT. The encoded protein is CASRTSGSGGELFF.

The rearrangement links TRBV5-1 to TRBJ2-2, with 10 bases matching TRBD2. Trimming cost V 1 base and J 4 bases; bases outside gene matches: 4. Looked up from germline, CDR1 is SGHRS and CDR2 is YFSETQ. This CDR3 region has 16 residues. The CDR3 reads CASSLPSGSITGELFF. The CDR3 DNA follows: TGCGCCAGCAGCTTGCCTAGCGGGAGTATCACCGGGGAGCTGTTTTTT.

The genes are TRBV28 and TRBJ1-5, with 7 bases aligning to TRBD1. The germline V gene has CDR1 MDHEN and CDR2 SYDVKM. J lost 5 bases, V lost 6 bases, and 7 bases had no gene match. The CDR3 sequence is 14 residues long. The CDR3 here is CASRSGQGDQPQHF. The CDR3 nucleotides are TGTGCCAGCAGATCGGGCCAGGGGGATCAGCCCCAGCATTTT.

This clone was seen a few times. The rearrangement links TRBV6-5 to TRBJ1-5, with D possibly being TRBD1 (5 bases). In germline, CDR1 is MNHEY, CDR2 SVGAGI. V lost 4 bases to trimming and J lost 4 bases, with 14 bases between them. The CDR3 length is 15 residues. Here the CDR3 DNA reads TGTGCCAGCAGTTCCGCGCGGGACCGGAATCAGCCCCAGCATTTT. Protein sequence: CASSSARDRNQPQHF.

This chain connects TRBV7-2 to TRBJ2-1; 16 bases map to TRBD2. Germline values: CDR1 SGHTA, CDR2 FQGNSA. Trimming took 3 bases from V and 4 from J; bases not matched to a gene: 3. The CDR3 length is 17 residues. The CDR3 region is CASSLGTSGRGYNEQFF. CDR3 nucleotides: TGTGCCAGCAGCTTGGGGACTAGCGGGAGGGGATACAATGAGCAGTTCTTC.

This clone has a handful of counts. The rearrangement joins TRBV5-1 to TRBJ1-5; a possible D gene is TRBD1 (5 bases). The V end was cut by 2 bases, the J end by 2 bases, with 5 bases between. This CDR3 is built from 13 residues. Germline CDR1 reads SGHRS; CDR2 reads YFSETQ. The CDR3 DNA reads TGCGCCAGCAGCTTCAGGGGCAATCAGCCCCAGCATTTT. Translation: CASSFRGNQPQHF. Full variable domain (remainder filled in from reference TRBV5-1 and TRBJ1-5): KAGVTQTPRYLIKTRGQQVTLSCSPISGHRSVSWYQQTPGQGLQFLFEYFSETQRNKGNFPGRFSGRQFSNSRSEMNVSTLELGDSALYLCASSFRGNQPQHFGDGTRLSIL.

This chain links TRBV7-9 with TRBJ2-5; D gene unclear. V lost 5 bases and J lost 1, with 11 bases in between. Per germline, CDR1 SEHNR and CDR2 FQNEAQ (reference sequence). The length of the CDR3 is 14 residues. The CDR3 bases are TGTGCCAGCAGCATACTTAAATTCCAAGAGACCCAGTACTTC. Protein sequence: CASSILKFQETQYF. Supplemented by reference TRBV7-9 and TRBJ2-5, the full variable domain reads DTGVSQNPRHKITKRGQNVTFRCDPISEHNRLYWYRQTLGQGPEFLTYFQNEAQLEKSRLLSDRFSAERPKGSFSTLEIQRTEQGDSAMYLCASSILKFQETQYFGPGTRLLVL.

V and J are TRBV28 and TRBJ2-7; tentatively, D is TRBD2 (5 bases). The length of the CDR3 is 13 residues. The germline V and J ends were trimmed by 8 bases and 4 bases, with 15 bases remaining between them. Germline values: CDR1 MDHEN, CDR2 SYDVKM. CDR3 sequence reads: CASRSDGEYEQYF. Written as DNA, the CDR3 is TGTGCCAGCCGATCTGATGGGGAGTACGAGCAGTACTTC.

The CDR3 nucleotides read TGTGCCAGCAGAAATGACAGGGAAGGCGATGGCTACACCTTC. Translating it yields CASRNDREGDGYTF. This chain uses TRBV13 with TRBJ1-2, with TRBD1 identical over 7 bases. V lost 6 bases, J lost 6 bases, and 10 bases stayed unmatched. The CDR3 has 14 residues. Germline V lookup: CDR1 PRHDT, CDR2 FYEKMQ (reference sequence).

This sequence joins TRBV20-1 and TRBJ1-3; D remains ambiguous. The V end was cut by 1 base, the J end by 8 bases, with 6 bases between. The CDR3 consists of 11 residues. CDR1 and CDR2 from the germline V gene are DFQATT and SNEGSKA (reference sequence). The CDR3 bases are TGCAGTGCTAGAGGTGCGGACACCATATATTTT. Translated: CSARGADTIYF.

The chain has TRBV6-1 and TRBJ1-6, with 8 bases that match TRBD1. The CDR3 runs to 14 residues. The V segment lost 5 bases and the J segment 10 bases; nucleotides outside the gene matches: 7. Looked up from germline, CDR1 is MNHNS and CDR2 is SASEGT. The CDR3 DNA is TGTGCCAGCAGTCCCGGGACAGGCTGGTCACCCCTCCACTTT. Encoded protein: CASSPGTGWSPLHF.

V gene TRBV27 combines with J gene TRBJ2-2; no clear D. The CDR3 is 12 amino acids. V lost 6 bases to trimming and J lost 3 bases, with 5 bases between them. CDR1 and CDR2 from the germline V gene are MNHEY and SMNVEV (reference sequence). CDR3 amino acids: CASSSDTGELFF. As DNA, the CDR3 is TGTGCCAGCAGCTCGGACACCGGGGAGCTGTTTTTT.